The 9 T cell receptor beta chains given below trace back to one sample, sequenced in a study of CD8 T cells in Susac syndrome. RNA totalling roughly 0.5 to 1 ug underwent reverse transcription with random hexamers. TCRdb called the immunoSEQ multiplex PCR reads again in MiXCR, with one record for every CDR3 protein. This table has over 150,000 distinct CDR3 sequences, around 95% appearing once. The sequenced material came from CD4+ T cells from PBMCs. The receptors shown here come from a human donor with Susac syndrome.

CDR3 in amino acids: CSARQGVNTEAFF. The CDR3 nucleotides are TGCAGCGCCCGACAGGGGGTGAACACTGAAGCTTTCTTT. The chain recombines TRBV29-1 with TRBJ1-1, with TRBD1 matching over 9 bases. After removal of 7 bases from V and 0 bases from J, the junction contained 3 bases not matched to a gene. The CDR3 sequence is 13 residues long. The germline CDR1 and CDR2 sequences are SQVTM and ANQGSEA.

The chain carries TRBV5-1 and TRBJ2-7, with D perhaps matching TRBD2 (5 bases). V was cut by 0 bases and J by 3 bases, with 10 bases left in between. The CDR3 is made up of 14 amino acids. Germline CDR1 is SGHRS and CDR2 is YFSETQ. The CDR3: CASSLGGGLYEQYF. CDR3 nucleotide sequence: TGCGCCAGCAGCTTGGGCGGCGGGCTCTACGAGCAGTACTTC.

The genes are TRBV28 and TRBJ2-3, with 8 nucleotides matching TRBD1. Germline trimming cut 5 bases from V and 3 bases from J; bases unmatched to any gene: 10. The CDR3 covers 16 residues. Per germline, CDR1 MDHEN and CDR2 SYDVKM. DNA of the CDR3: TGTGCCAGCAGTGGGAGTGGACAGGGAAGGACAGATACGCAGTATTTT. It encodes CASSGSGQGRTDTQYF.

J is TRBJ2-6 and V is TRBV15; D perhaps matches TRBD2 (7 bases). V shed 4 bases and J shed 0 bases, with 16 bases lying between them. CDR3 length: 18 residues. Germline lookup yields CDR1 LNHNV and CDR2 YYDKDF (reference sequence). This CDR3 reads CATSTSPGGASGANVLTF. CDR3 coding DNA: TGTGCCACCAGCACTAGTCCTGGGGGGGCCTCTGGGGCCAACGTCCTGACTTTC.

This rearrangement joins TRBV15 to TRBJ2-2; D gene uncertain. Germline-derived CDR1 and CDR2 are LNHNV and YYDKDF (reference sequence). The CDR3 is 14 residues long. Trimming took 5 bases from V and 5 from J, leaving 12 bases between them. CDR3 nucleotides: TGTGCCACCAGCCCGGCCGACCGGACCGGGGAGCTGTTTTTT. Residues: CATSPADRTGELFF.

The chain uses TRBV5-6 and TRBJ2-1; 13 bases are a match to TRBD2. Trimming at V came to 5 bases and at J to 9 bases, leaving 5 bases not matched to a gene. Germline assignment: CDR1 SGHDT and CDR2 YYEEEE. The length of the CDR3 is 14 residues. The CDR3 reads CASSRTSGSGEQFF. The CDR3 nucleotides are TGTGCCAGCAGTCGGACTAGCGGGAGCGGTGAGCAGTTCTTC.

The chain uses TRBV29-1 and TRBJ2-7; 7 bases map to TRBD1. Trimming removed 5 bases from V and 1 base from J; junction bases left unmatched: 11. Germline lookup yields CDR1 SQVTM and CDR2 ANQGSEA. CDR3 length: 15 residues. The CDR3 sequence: CSVLQRDSLSYEQYF. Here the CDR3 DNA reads TGCAGCGTTTTACAAAGGGACAGCCTGTCCTACGAGCAGTACTTC.

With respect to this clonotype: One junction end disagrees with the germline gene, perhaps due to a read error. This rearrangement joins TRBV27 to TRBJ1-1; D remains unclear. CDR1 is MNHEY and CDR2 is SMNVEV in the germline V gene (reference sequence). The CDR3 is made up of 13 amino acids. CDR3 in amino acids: CASSPITFTEAFF. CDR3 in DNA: TGTGCCAGCAGCCCAATAACATTCACTGAGGCTTTCTTT.

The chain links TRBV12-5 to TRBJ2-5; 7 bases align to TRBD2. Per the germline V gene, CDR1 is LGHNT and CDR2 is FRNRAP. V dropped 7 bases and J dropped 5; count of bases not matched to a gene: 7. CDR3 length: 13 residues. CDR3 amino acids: CASASHGGETQYF. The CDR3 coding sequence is TGTGCTAGTGCCTCGCACGGGGGGGAGACCCAGTACTTC.